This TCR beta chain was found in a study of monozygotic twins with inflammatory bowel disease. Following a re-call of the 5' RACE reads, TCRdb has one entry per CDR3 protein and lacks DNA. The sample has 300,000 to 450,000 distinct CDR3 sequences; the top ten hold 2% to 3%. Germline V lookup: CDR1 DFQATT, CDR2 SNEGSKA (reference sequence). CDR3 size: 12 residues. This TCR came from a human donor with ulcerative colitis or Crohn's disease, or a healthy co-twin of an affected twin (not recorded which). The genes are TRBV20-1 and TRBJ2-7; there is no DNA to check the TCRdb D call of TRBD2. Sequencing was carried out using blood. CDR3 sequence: CSARLVSYEQYF.